The 24 T cell receptor beta chains reported below all come from one sample, sequenced in a study of T-cell reconstitution after alpha-beta-depleted transplantation in children (dated by TCRdb to the mid-2010s). The method behind the library was PCR. For sequencing, an Illumina HiSeq 2500 was employed. TCR library preparation used molecular barcoding, with unique molecular identifiers applied to normalize quantification of the TCRbeta repertoire. The public reads were quality trimmed at Q25 with fastp and then assembled into clones with MiXCR by TCRdb, keeping productive beta chains. CDR3 protein duplicates are merged, each entry listing the most common genes and DNA. The sample profile shows a few hundred thousand distinct CDR3 sequences; roughly 27% of them were found once. The ten largest clonotypes hold under 45% of the sample. The label giving this sample's treatment or condition can be read as: allogeneic hematopoietic cell transplantation with graft depleted of TCRalphabeta T cells and CD19 B cells.

Sequencing used PBMCs, obtained before TCRalphabeta/CD19-depleted stem cell transplant. These receptors all stem from a boy in the first two years of life with Wiskott-Aldrich syndrome, due to receive a stem cell transplant.

This chain joins TRBV7-9 and TRBJ1-2; possibly TRBD1 for D (6 bases). The ends were cut back, 1 base at V and 3 bases at J, with 12 bases in the middle. CDR3 length equals 15 residues. Germline V gene lookup returns CDR1 SEHNR and CDR2 FQNEAQ (reference sequence). The CDR3 sequence is CASSLGTALYYGYTF. The CDR3 DNA is TGTGCCAGCAGCTTAGGGACAGCGCTATACTATGGCTACACCTTC. Together with reference TRBV7-9 and TRBJ1-2, the CDR3 gives the full variable domain: DTGVSQNPRHKITKRGQNVTFRCDPISEHNRLYWYRQTLGQGPEFLTYFQNEAQLEKSRLLSDRFSAERPKGSFSTLEIQRTEQGDSAMYLCASSLGTALYYGYTFGSGTRLTVV.

This clonotype was observed a single time. V is TRBV29-1 and J is TRBJ2-3; D gene uncertain. The V gene lost 6 bases and the J gene lost 2 bases, with 9 bases spanning the gap. Per the germline V gene, CDR1 is SQVTM and CDR2 is ANQGSEA. This CDR3 is built from 12 residues. The CDR3 loop reads CSVALLTDTQYF. DNA of the CDR3: TGCAGCGTAGCACTCCTCACAGATACGCAGTATTTT.

The V gene is TRBV7-2, the J gene TRBJ1-1; D perhaps matches TRBD1 (5 bases). This CDR3 contains 15 residues. The V and J ends lost 5 bases and 6 bases respectively, with 19 bases between them. The germline CDR1 and CDR2 sequences are SGHTA and FQGNSA. The CDR3 sequence is CASSQRWSRTSEAFF. The CDR3 DNA sequence: TGTGCCAGCAGCCAGCGGTGGAGTAGGACATCTGAAGCTTTCTTT.

The chain has TRBV5-1 and TRBJ2-3; the D is unclear. The V gene lost 0 bases and the J gene lost 4 bases, with 9 bases spanning the gap. Germline V gene data show CDR1 as SGHRS and CDR2 as YFSETQ. This CDR3 contains 14 residues. The CDR3 nucleotides are TGCGCCAGCAGCTTGGATCCAAGTTCAGATACGCAGTATTTT. This encodes CASSLDPSSDTQYF.

This clonotype has just a few counts. V gene TRBV7-6 combines with J gene TRBJ1-6; TRBD1 might be the D (5 bases). This CDR3 is 16 amino acids long. Germline CDR1 and CDR2: SGHVS and FNYEAQ. Trimming took off 5 bases at V and 1 base at J, with 12 bases between the two ends. The CDR3 nucleotides are TGTGCCAGCAGCCCCCACAGGTGGTCCTATAATTCACCCCTCCACTTT. Encoded protein: CASSPHRWSYNSPLHF.

This clonotype was detected a few times. The chain has TRBV5-1 and TRBJ2-4, with TRBD2 as a possible D gene (7 bases). The CDR3 totals 15 residues. V shed 5 bases and J shed 1 base, with 13 bases lying between them. The germline V gene encodes CDR1 SGHRS and CDR2 YFSETQ. DNA of the CDR3: TGCGCCAGCAGAGGGGGGGAGCAGGCCAAAAACATTCAGTACTTC. Translating gives CASRGGEQAKNIQYF.

Only a few counts were recorded for this clonotype. V usage is TRBV28 and J usage is TRBJ1-5; D may be TRBD1 (5 bases). The V end lost 7 bases, the J end lost 6 bases, and 19 bases lay between the germline ends. CDR1 and CDR2 (germline): MDHEN, SYDVKM. The CDR3 runs to 15 residues. CDR3 sequence reads: CASIEGAPTGQPQHF. The CDR3 nucleotides are TGTGCCAGCATCGAAGGGGCCCCAACCGGTCAGCCCCAGCATTTT.

The chain carries TRBV2 and TRBJ2-7, with a weak D call TRBD2 (5 bases). From germline, CDR1 is SNHLY and CDR2 FYNNEI. The CDR3 loop spans 14 amino acids. The germline V and J ends were trimmed by 4 bases and 4 bases, with 14 bases remaining between them. The CDR3 nucleotides read TGTGCCAGCAGTGCGTATAGGGAGTCGTACGAGCAGTACTTC. Protein sequence: CASSAYRESYEQYF.

This chain joins TRBV5-1 and TRBJ1-1, with 7 nucleotides matching TRBD1. V dropped 3 bases and J dropped 0; count of bases not matched to a gene: 8. Germline values: CDR1 SGHRS, CDR2 YFSETQ. This CDR3 is 16 amino acids long. The CDR3 DNA reads TGCGCCAGCAGCTCCTTACGACAGGGTATGAACACTGAAGCTTTCTTT. The encoded protein is CASSSLRQGMNTEAFF.

This clonotype showed up just a few times. The chain has TRBV7-2 and TRBJ2-1, with 11 bases fitting TRBD2. The CDR3 covers 12 residues. J was trimmed by 9 bases and V by 8 bases; bases with no gene match: 3. The V gene's germline CDR1 is SGHTA and CDR2 FQGNSA. The DNA of the CDR3 is TGTGCCAGCGGCCTAGCGGGGGGTGAGCAGTTCTTC. As protein: CASGLAGGEQFF.

This clonotype was recorded a few times. The junction does not match germline at one end; this may be a read error. The CDR3 spells CSVAGGVAKEKLFF. The CDR3 nucleotides are TGCAGCGTTGCGGGGGGCGTAGCTAAGGAAAAACTGTTTTTT. The chain is built from TRBV29-1 and TRBJ1-4, with D tentatively TRBD1 (6 bases). Germline values: CDR1 SQVTM, CDR2 ANQGSEA. The CDR3 contains 14 residues.

This sequence joins TRBV7-2 and TRBJ2-5, with D tentatively TRBD2 (6 bases). Trimming left V 5 bases short and J 7 bases short, with 14 bases between. Germline values: CDR1 SGHTA, CDR2 FQGNSA. The CDR3 length is 13 residues. The DNA for the CDR3 is TGTGCCAGCAGCACGGGGAGGTATGGGACCCAGTACTTC. Translation gives CASSTGRYGTQYF. Supplemented by reference TRBV7-2 and TRBJ2-5, the full variable domain reads GAGVSQSPSNKVTEKGKDVELRCDPISGHTALYWYRQSLGQGLEFLIYFQGNSAPDKSGLPSDRFSAERTGGSVSTLTIQRTQQEDSAVYLCASSTGRYGTQYFGPGTRLLVL.

This sequence joins TRBV5-1 and TRBJ2-7; 7 bases match TRBD1. Per germline, CDR1 SGHRS and CDR2 YFSETQ. After removal of 1 base from V and 1 base from J, the junction contained 8 bases not matched to a gene. There are 16 residues in the CDR3. CDR3 nucleotides: TGCGCCAGCAGCTTGTACAGGGGCGGAAGGTCCTACGAGCAGTACTTC. Amino acids: CASSLYRGGRSYEQYF.

This clonotype was seen a handful of times. The chain uses TRBV7-9 and TRBJ2-2; D is ambiguous. CDR3 size: 14 residues. Germline CDR1 SEHNR, CDR2 FQNEAQ (reference sequence). Trimming removed 5 bases from V and 4 bases from J, with 11 bases in between. CDR3 DNA: TGTGCCAGCAGCACCTCCTCCGGCACCGGGGAGCTGTTTTTT. Its protein product is CASSTSSGTGELFF.

The table lists this clonotype with a few counts. V usage is TRBV27 and J usage is TRBJ2-7, with 7 bases lining up with TRBD2. Germline values: CDR1 MNHEY, CDR2 SMNVEV (reference sequence). Trimming removed 8 bases from V and 2 bases from J; junction bases left unmatched: 9. This CDR3 comprises 14 residues. CDR3 loop: CASSRTRWTYEQYF. In DNA, the CDR3 is TGTGCCAGCTCCCGGACTAGATGGACCTACGAGCAGTACTTC.

The rearrangement uses TRBV12-3 or TRBV12-4 and TRBJ2-7; D unresolved. Trimming took off 5 bases at V and 3 bases at J, with 11 bases between the two ends. There are 13 residues in the CDR3. CDR3 loop: CASSIMDRYEQYF. For the CDR3, the DNA is TGTGCCAGCAGTATAATGGACCGCTACGAGCAGTACTTC.

The chain uses TRBV7-9 and TRBJ1-1; D possibly corresponds to TRBD1 (6 bases). This CDR3 region has 17 residues. V lost 5 bases and J lost 5, with 24 bases in between. Germline V CDR1 and CDR2: SEHNR, FQNEAQ (reference sequence). The CDR3 spells CASSPLLRTAGGTEAFF. CDR3 in DNA: TGTGCCAGCAGCCCATTGTTAAGGACAGCCGGTGGTACTGAAGCTTTCTTT. Based on the CDR3 plus reference TRBV7-9 and TRBJ1-1, the full variable domain is DTGVSQNPRHKITKRGQNVTFRCDPISEHNRLYWYRQTLGQGPEFLTYFQNEAQLEKSRLLSDRFSAERPKGSFSTLEIQRTEQGDSAMYLCASSPLLRTAGGTEAFFGQGTRLTVV.

This clonotype appeared a few times. The rearrangement joins TRBV20-1 to TRBJ1-1, with a weak D call TRBD1 (5 bases). Germline CDR1 is DFQATT and CDR2 is SNEGSKA (reference sequence). Trimming took 3 bases from V and 0 from J, leaving 11 bases between them. This CDR3 has 14 amino acids. CDR3 in amino acids: CSARWGRMNTEAFF. The DNA for the CDR3 is TGCAGTGCTAGGTGGGGGAGGATGAACACTGAAGCTTTCTTT.

The genes are TRBV10-3 and TRBJ2-5, with D possibly being TRBD1 (6 bases). This CDR3 comprises 15 residues. Germline V gives CDR1 ENHRY, CDR2 SYGVKD. V shed 2 bases and J shed 0 bases, with 10 bases lying between them. The CDR3 DNA is TGTGCCATCAGTGAGGACAGGAGGTACCAAGAGACCCAGTACTTC. It translates to CAISEDRRYQETQYF.

This clonotype occurred once. The chain recombines TRBV7-2 with TRBJ2-7; TRBD2 agrees at 8 bases. Germline CDR1 and CDR2: SGHTA and FQGNSA. V was pared by 1 base and J by 0 bases, with 8 bases of the junction left unmatched. The CDR3 contains 17 residues. The CDR3 sequence: CASSLVGSGINSYEQYF. The CDR3 coding sequence is TGTGCCAGCAGCTTAGTTGGTAGCGGGATTAACTCCTACGAGCAGTACTTC. The whole variable domain, remainder taken from reference TRBV7-2 and TRBJ2-7, is GAGVSQSPSNKVTEKGKDVELRCDPISGHTALYWYRQSLGQGLEFLIYFQGNSAPDKSGLPSDRFSAERTGGSVSTLTIQRTQQEDSAVYLCASSLVGSGINSYEQYFGPGTRLTVT.

The chain recombines TRBV5-1 with TRBJ2-6; D may be TRBD1 (5 bases). V was clipped by 0 bases and J by 2 bases, with 9 bases between them. The CDR3 has 16 amino acids. From germline, CDR1 is SGHRS and CDR2 YFSETQ. CDR3: CASSLGVRAGANVLTF. As DNA, the CDR3 is TGCGCCAGCAGCTTGGGGGTCAGGGCTGGGGCCAACGTCCTGACTTTC.

This clonotype was seen a handful of times. The V and J genes are TRBV20-1 and TRBJ2-3; 14 bases match TRBD2. Germline V gene sequence: CDR1 DFQATT, CDR2 SNEGSKA (reference sequence). V trimming: 4 bases; J trimming: 5 bases; junction bases outside the gene matches: 8. There are 16 residues in the CDR3. CDR3 bases: TGCAGTGCTATAAAGACTAGCGGGAGGGCCAAAGATACGCAGTATTTT. It codes for CSAIKTSGRAKDTQYF.

The CDR3 DNA is TGTGCCAGCAGCTTGGAGCGGGTTTCACCCACTAGCACAGATACGCAGTATTTT. Amino acid sequence: CASSLERVSPTSTDTQYF. The J gene is TRBJ2-3, the V gene TRBV5-5; D may be TRBD2 (6 bases). The CDR3 covers 18 residues. V was pared by 0 bases and J by 0 bases, with 17 bases between. CDR1 is SGHKS, CDR2 YYEKEE, per germline (reference sequence).

Many counts were recorded for this clonotype. CDR3 nucleotides: TGCAGTGCTAGACAGGGTGTGGAGACCCAGTACTTC. This translates into CSARQGVETQYF. The V call is TRBV20-1, the J call TRBJ2-5; maybe TRBD1 (5 bases). V was clipped by 2 bases and J by 5 bases, with 9 bases between them. CDR1 is DFQATT, CDR2 SNEGSKA, per germline (reference sequence). CDR3 length: 12 amino acids.